Below, 19 T cell receptor beta chains from the same sample are listed, as sequenced in a study of response to subunit inactivated influenza vaccine (dated by TCRdb to about 2018). The sample's time point label, in plain terms: 45 to 50 days after influenza vaccine administration. Library generation was performed with RT-PCR. Reads for this sample came from an Illumina HiSeq 2500. TCRdb cleaned the public reads at Q25 with fastp, built clones with MiXCR and kept in-frame beta chains. Here each entry gathers all rows of one CDR3 protein and keeps the most common genes and DNA. Across this sample there are some 500,000 distinct CDR3 sequences, with roughly 13% seen only once. The ten largest account for roughly 14% of the sample. The material was PBMCs from blood, obtained roughly 45 days after vaccination. The receptor set was obtained from a man in his fifties who received an inactivated influenza vaccine. Donor details come from another sample of the same person, matched by shared clones.

Points on this clonotype: A read error is possible here, since a much larger clone lies one base away. The chain has TRBV7-9 and TRBJ1-1; D not certain. CDR1 and CDR2 (germline): SEHNR, FQNEAQ (reference sequence). The CDR3 loop spans 13 amino acids. The CDR3 is CASSGVGNTQAFF. CDR3 DNA sequence: TGTGCCAGCAGCGGGGTTGGGAACACTCAAGCTTTCTTT.

The J gene is TRBJ1-1, the V gene TRBV29-1; no clear D. This CDR3 contains 13 residues. V lost 6 bases and J lost 0, with 11 bases in between. Germline CDR1 is SQVTM and CDR2 is ANQGSEA. Here the CDR3 reads CSVGNFMNTEAFF. The CDR3 DNA is TGCAGCGTCGGTAACTTCATGAACACTGAAGCTTTCTTT.

Concerning this clonotype itself: One junction end disagrees with the germline gene, perhaps due to a read error. The chain uses TRBV5-1 and TRBJ1-1, with a tentative D call TRBD1 (6 bases). The CDR3 consists of 16 residues. Germline V gene lookup returns CDR1 SGHRS and CDR2 YFSETQ. The CDR3 DNA sequence: TGCGTCAGCAGCCCCAACGGGGGGACATCTCGCACTGAAGCTTTCTTT. Its protein product is CVSSPNGGTSRTEAFF. Full variable domain (missing parts from reference TRBV5-1 and TRBJ1-1): KAGVTQTPRYLIKTRGQQVTLSCSPISGHRSVSWYQQTPGQGLQFLFEYFSETQRNKGNFPGRFSGRQFSNSRSEMNVSTLELGDSALYLCVSSPNGGTSRTEAFFGQGTRLTVV.

This clonotype has at least ten counts. This chain uses TRBV5-5 with TRBJ2-3; a possible D gene is TRBD2 (6 bases). The CDR3 totals 17 residues. The V and J ends lost 3 bases and 1 base respectively, with 18 bases between them. Germline V gene sequence: CDR1 SGHKS, CDR2 YYEKEE (reference sequence). CDR3 loop: CASSSHLPGEGTDTQYF. CDR3 nucleotides: TGTGCCAGCAGCTCACACCTCCCGGGGGAAGGCACAGATACGCAGTATTTT.

This clonotype was detected only a few times. This sequence joins TRBV7-2 and TRBJ2-5; D is uncertain. Trimming stripped 2 bases from V and 5 bases from J, with 15 bases between. The CDR3 spans 15 residues. Germline CDR1 is SGHTA and CDR2 is FQGNSA. The CDR3 nucleotides are TGTGCCAGCAGCTTATCCCGGACCTTCCGGGAGACCCAGTACTTC. Amino acids: CASSLSRTFRETQYF.

This clonotype appeared a few times. The J gene is TRBJ2-1, the V gene TRBV5-1, with 8 bases fitting TRBD1. The CDR3 is made up of 15 amino acids. The V gene's germline CDR1 is SGHRS and CDR2 YFSETQ. The V segment lost 0 bases and the J segment 6 bases; nucleotides outside the gene matches: 5. CDR3 DNA: TGCGCCAGCAGCTTGGCAGGGGGCGGCCTCAATGAGCAGTTCTTC. Protein product: CASSLAGGGLNEQFF.

The CDR3: CSVDPGINTDTQYF. DNA of the CDR3: TGCAGCGTGGATCCAGGGATAAACACAGATACGCAGTATTTT. The gene calls are TRBV29-1 and TRBJ2-3, with D perhaps TRBD1 (5 bases). The CDR3 runs 14 residues. The germline V gene has CDR1 SQVTM and CDR2 ANQGSEA. V was cut by 6 bases and J by 2 bases, with 15 bases left in between.

This clonotype appeared a few times. This sequence joins TRBV7-8 and TRBJ2-4; D unclear. Germline loops: CDR1 SGHVS, CDR2 FQNEAQ. The CDR3 consists of 13 residues. V was pared by 1 base and J by 7 bases, with 8 bases between. The CDR3 DNA sequence: TGTGCCAGCAGCTTAGATCGTATTAACATTCAGTACTTC. Translating it yields CASSLDRINIQYF.

The chain has TRBV12-3 or TRBV12-4 and TRBJ1-2, with a tentative D call TRBD1 (6 bases). This CDR3 has 14 residues. Trimming shortened V by 5 bases and J by 8 bases, and 18 bases separated the two germline ends. CDR3 coding DNA: TGTGCCAGCAGTAGAGACAGGTTCCTAGGCGGCTACACCTTC. As protein: CASSRDRFLGGYTF.

The J gene is TRBJ1-4, the V gene TRBV5-1; D is ambiguous. This CDR3 contains 14 residues. Trimming shortened V by 0 bases and J by 7 bases, and 10 bases separated the two germline ends. Germline CDR1 is SGHRS and CDR2 is YFSETQ. CDR3 bases: TGCGCCAGCAGCTTGGGAAGACCGCCTGAAAAACTGTTTTTT. Its protein product is CASSLGRPPEKLFF.

The chain joins TRBV6-5 to TRBJ2-3; the D gene is possibly TRBD2 (6 bases). Trimming removed 4 bases from V and 0 bases from J, with 17 bases in between. CDR1 is MNHEY, CDR2 SVGAGI, per germline. The CDR3 consists of 17 residues. The CDR3 sequence: CASSLRGRRPSTDTQYF. In DNA, the CDR3 is TGTGCCAGCAGTTTACGAGGGAGGAGACCCAGCACAGATACGCAGTATTTT.

The chain joins TRBV5-1 to TRBJ2-2; 10 positions match TRBD1. The V segment lost 0 bases and the J segment 4 bases; nucleotides outside the gene matches: 6. CDR3 length: 17 amino acids. Germline CDR1 SGHRS, CDR2 YFSETQ. The CDR3 coding sequence is TGCGCCAGCAGCTTGGACAGCCGGGACAGGGGCACCGGGGAGCTGTTTTTT. Translating gives CASSLDSRDRGTGELFF.

This clonotype was observed a few times. V is TRBV7-2 and J is TRBJ2-1; D ambiguous. The CDR3 consists of 15 residues. Per the germline V gene, CDR1 is SGHTA and CDR2 is FQGNSA. Deletions cut 1 base from V and 0 bases from J, with 7 bases between. The CDR3 loop reads CASSLEATSYNEQFF. CDR3 coding DNA: TGTGCCAGCAGCTTAGAAGCAACCTCCTACAATGAGCAGTTCTTC.

This clonotype has just a few counts. The rearrangement joins TRBV7-2 to TRBJ2-1; 7 nucleotides match TRBD2. This CDR3 comprises 16 residues. The germline V gene has CDR1 SGHTA and CDR2 FQGNSA. The V gene end was trimmed by 7 bases and the J gene end by 3 bases; junction bases not matched to a gene: 12. The CDR3 DNA reads TGTGCCAGCACCCTACTAAGCGGGATGAACTACAATGAGCAGTTCTTC. Translated: CASTLLSGMNYNEQFF.

This clonotype occurred many times. This chain links TRBV6-2 or TRBV6-3 with TRBJ2-1, with 8 bases fitting TRBD1. This CDR3 is 18 amino acids long. Germline lookup yields CDR1 MNHEY and CDR2 SVGEGT. With 2 bases clipped from V and 8 bases from J, the junction kept 17 bases outside the gene matches. The CDR3 nucleotides read TGTGCCAGCAGTTACCTCCGGGACAGGACTACAATTTACGATGAGCAGTTCTTC. Translated, it gives CASSYLRDRTTIYDEQFF.

In its sample, this clonotype was seen a few times. The chain employs TRBV6-2 or TRBV6-3 and TRBJ2-1, with D hard to call. This CDR3 spans 13 amino acids. From germline, CDR1 is MNHEY and CDR2 SVGEGT. The V gene lost 6 bases and the J gene lost 5 bases, with 11 bases spanning the gap. CDR3 in amino acids: CASSRIYNNEQFF. The CDR3 region has the DNA TGTGCCAGCAGCCGTATATATAACAATGAGCAGTTCTTC.

This clonotype was seen only a few times. The gene calls are TRBV12-3 or TRBV12-4 and TRBJ1-1; tentative D call: TRBD1 (6 bases). V lost 5 bases, J lost 6 bases, and 19 bases lay in between. The CDR3 has 15 residues. The CDR3 protein is CASSTGQPGGAEAFF. CDR3 nucleotides: TGTGCCAGCAGTACCGGACAGCCGGGAGGGGCTGAAGCTTTCTTT.

This chain joins TRBV7-9 and TRBJ1-2; 7 bases are shared with TRBD1. V lost 1 base, J lost 4 bases, and 9 bases stayed unmatched. Germline V gene data show CDR1 as SEHNR and CDR2 as FQNEAQ (reference sequence). The length of the CDR3 is 16 residues. CDR3 bases: TGTGCCAGCAGCTTAGAAGGAACCGACAGGGCCTATGGCTACACCTTC. Its protein is CASSLEGTDRAYGYTF.

The rearrangement links TRBV4-2 to TRBJ2-1, with D unclear. V gave up 0 bases and J gave up 7 bases, with 7 bases separating them. Germline lookup yields CDR1 LGHNA and CDR2 YNFKEQ. The CDR3 is 13 amino acids. CDR3 in amino acids: CASSQELLNEQFF. CDR3 DNA: TGTGCCAGCAGCCAAGAACTACTGAATGAGCAGTTCTTC.